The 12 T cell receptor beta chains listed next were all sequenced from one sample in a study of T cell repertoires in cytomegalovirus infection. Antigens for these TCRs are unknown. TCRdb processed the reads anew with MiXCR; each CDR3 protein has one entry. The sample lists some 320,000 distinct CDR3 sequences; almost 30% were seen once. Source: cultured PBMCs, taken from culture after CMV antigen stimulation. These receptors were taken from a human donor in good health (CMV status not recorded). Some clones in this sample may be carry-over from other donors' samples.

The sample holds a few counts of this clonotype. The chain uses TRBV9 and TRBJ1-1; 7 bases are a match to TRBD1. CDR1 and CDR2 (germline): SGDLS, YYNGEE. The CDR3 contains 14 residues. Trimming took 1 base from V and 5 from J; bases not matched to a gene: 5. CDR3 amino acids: CASSVSQGLTEAFF. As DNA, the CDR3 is TGTGCCAGCAGCGTATCACAGGGGCTTACTGAAGCTTTCTTT. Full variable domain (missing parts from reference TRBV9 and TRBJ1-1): DSGVTQTPKHLITATGQRVTLRCSPRSGDLSVYWYQQSLDQGLQFLIQYYNGEERAKGNILERFSAQQFPDLHSELNLSSLELGDSALYFCASSVSQGLTEAFFGQGTRLTVV.

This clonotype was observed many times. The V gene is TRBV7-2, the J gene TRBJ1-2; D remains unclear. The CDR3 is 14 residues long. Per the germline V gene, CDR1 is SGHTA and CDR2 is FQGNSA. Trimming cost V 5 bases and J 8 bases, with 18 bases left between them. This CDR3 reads CASSDRRGDPGYTF. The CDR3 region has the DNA TGTGCCAGCAGCGACCGACGAGGAGACCCAGGCTACACCTTC. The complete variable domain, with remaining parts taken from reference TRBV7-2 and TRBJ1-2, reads GAGVSQSPSNKVTEKGKDVELRCDPISGHTALYWYRQSLGQGLEFLIYFQGNSAPDKSGLPSDRFSAERTGGSVSTLTIQRTQQEDSAVYLCASSDRRGDPGYTFGSGTRLTVV.

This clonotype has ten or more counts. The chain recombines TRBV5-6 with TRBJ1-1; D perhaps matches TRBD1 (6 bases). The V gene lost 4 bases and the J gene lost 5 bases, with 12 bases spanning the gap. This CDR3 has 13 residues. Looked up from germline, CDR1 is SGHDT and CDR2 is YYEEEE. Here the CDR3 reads CASSPSTGTEAFF. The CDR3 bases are TGTGCCAGCAGCCCGTCGACAGGTACTGAAGCTTTCTTT. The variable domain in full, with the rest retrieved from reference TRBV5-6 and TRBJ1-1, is DAGVTQSPTHLIKTRGQQVTLRCSPKSGHDTVSWYQQALGQGPQFIFQYYEEEERQRGNFPDRFSGHQFPNYSSELNVNALLLGDSALYLCASSPSTGTEAFFGQGTRLTVV.

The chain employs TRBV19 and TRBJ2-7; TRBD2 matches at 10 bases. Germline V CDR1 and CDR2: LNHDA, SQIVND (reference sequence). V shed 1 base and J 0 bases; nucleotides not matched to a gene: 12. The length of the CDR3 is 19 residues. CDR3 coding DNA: TGTGCCAGTAGTATAGGGTTGGCCCCCGGACTAGCGGCCTCCTACGAGCAGTACTTC. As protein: CASSIGLAPGLAASYEQYF. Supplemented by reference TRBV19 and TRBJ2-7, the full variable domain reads DGGITQSPKYLFRKEGQNVTLSCEQNLNHDAMYWYRQDPGQGLRLIYYSQIVNDFQKGDIAEGYSVSREKKESFPLTVTSAQKNPTAFYLCASSIGLAPGLAASYEQYFGPGTRLTVT.

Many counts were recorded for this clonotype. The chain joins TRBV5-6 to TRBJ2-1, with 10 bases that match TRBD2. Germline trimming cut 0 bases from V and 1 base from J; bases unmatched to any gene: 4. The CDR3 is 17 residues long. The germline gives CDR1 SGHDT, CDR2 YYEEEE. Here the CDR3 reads CASSLERGGISYNEQFF. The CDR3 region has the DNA TGTGCCAGCAGCTTGGAGCGGGGGGGCATATCCTACAATGAGCAGTTCTTC.

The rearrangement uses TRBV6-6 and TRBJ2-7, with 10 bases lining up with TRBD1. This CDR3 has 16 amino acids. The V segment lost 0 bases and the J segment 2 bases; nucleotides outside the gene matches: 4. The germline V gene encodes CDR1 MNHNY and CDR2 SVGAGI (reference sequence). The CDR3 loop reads CASSYSFGQGAYEQYF. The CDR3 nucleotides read TGTGCCAGCAGTTACTCGTTTGGACAGGGGGCCTACGAGCAGTACTTC.

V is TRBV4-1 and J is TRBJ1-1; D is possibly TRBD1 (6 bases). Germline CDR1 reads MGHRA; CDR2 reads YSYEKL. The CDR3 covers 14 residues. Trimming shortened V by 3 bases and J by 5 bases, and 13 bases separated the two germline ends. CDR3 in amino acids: CASSQGARFTEAFF. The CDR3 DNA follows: TGCGCCAGCAGCCAGGGGGCGAGATTTACTGAAGCTTTCTTT.

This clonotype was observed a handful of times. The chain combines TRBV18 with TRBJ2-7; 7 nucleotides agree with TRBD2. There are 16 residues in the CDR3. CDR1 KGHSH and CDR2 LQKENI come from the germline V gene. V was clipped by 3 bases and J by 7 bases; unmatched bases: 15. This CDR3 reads CASSPSIGAEGGEQYF. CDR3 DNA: TGTGCCAGCTCACCGTCAATTGGCGCGGAGGGAGGGGAGCAGTACTTC.

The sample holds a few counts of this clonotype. CDR3 amino acids: CASSLQGPPVDEQYF. The CDR3 DNA follows: TGTGCCAGCAGCTTGCAGGGGCCCCCTGTGGACGAGCAGTACTTC. This chain uses TRBV7-9 with TRBJ2-7; TRBD1 might be the D (6 bases). V lost 3 bases to trimming and J lost 5 bases, with 17 bases between them. Germline V gene lookup returns CDR1 SEHNR and CDR2 FQNEAQ (reference sequence). The length of the CDR3 is 15 residues.

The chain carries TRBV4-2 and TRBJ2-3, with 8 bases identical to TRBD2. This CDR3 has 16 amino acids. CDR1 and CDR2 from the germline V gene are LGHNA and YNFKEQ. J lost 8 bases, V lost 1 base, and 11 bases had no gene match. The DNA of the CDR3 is TGTGCCAGCAGCCAAGTAGGCCGGGAGGGCCACAGTACGCAGTATTTT. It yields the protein CASSQVGREGHSTQYF.

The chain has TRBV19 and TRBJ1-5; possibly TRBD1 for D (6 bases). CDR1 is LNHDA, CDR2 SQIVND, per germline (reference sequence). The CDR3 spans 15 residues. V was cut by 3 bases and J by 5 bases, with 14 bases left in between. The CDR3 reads CASSMSRGAYQPQHF. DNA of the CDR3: TGTGCCAGTAGTATGAGTAGGGGGGCCTATCAGCCCCAGCATTTT.

The CDR3 nucleotides are TGCGCCAGCAGTGAGTGGACAGGGGCGAACTATGGCTACACCTTC. It specifies CASSEWTGANYGYTF. The chain combines TRBV10-2 with TRBJ1-2, with 9 bases identical to TRBD1. V trimming: 1 base; J trimming: 2 bases; junction bases outside the gene matches: 2. From germline, CDR1 is WSHSY and CDR2 SAAADI. CDR3 length: 15 residues.